This is a list of T cell receptor beta chains from one sample in a study of T-cell memory formation after mild COVID-19. TCRdb called the 5' RACE reads again in MiXCR, with one record for every CDR3 protein. The sample holds around 200,000 distinct CDR3 sequences, 7.5% to 10% seen once. Input material: PBMCs or a T cell subset sorted from them (not recorded which). The receptors were sampled from a man younger than 35 who had mild COVID-19 (a few samples of this study predate the infection). Cell type and time point are not known. CDR3s include the opening cysteine and the closing phenylalanine or tryptophan. Fields, in order: J gene, V gene, D gene, clone size, CDR3 protein, CDR3 DNA. A D gene is named only where the DNA matches it firmly. Clone size is given for some rows only: seen once, a few or many times, or a class if the clone is expanded.

j_gene: TRBJ1-4; v_gene: TRBV6-5; d_gene: TRBD1; abundance: few; CDR3aa: CASSTDRVGKLFF; CDR3nt: TGTGCCAGCAGCACCGACAGGGTGGGAAAACTGTTTTTT
j_gene: TRBJ2-7; v_gene: TRBV25-1; d_gene: NA; abundance: many; CDR3aa: CASRAISGGSYEQYF; CDR3nt: TGTGCCAGCAGAGCTATATCTGGGGGCTCCTACGAGCAGTACTTC
j_gene: TRBJ2-7; v_gene: TRBV2; d_gene: TRBD1; abundance: few; CDR3aa: CASRPDRAKYEQYF; CDR3nt: TGTGCCAGCAGGCCAGACAGGGCTAAATACGAGCAGTACTTC
j_gene: TRBJ1-5; v_gene: TRBV7-2; d_gene: NA; abundance: many; CDR3aa: CASSLGSRGSGQPQHF; CDR3nt: TGTGCCAGCAGCTTAGGTTCGCGGGGCTCCGGCCAGCCCCAGCATTTT
j_gene: TRBJ1-2; v_gene: TRBV10-3; d_gene: NA; abundance: NA; CDR3aa: CAISEGPPINYGYTF; CDR3nt: TGTGCCATCAGTGAGGGCCCTCCCATTAACTATGGCTACACCTTC
j_gene: TRBJ2-1; v_gene: TRBV9; d_gene: NA; abundance: once; CDR3aa: CASSSRGEYNEQFF; CDR3nt: TGTGCCAGCAGCTCAAGGGGGGAATACAATGAGCAGTTCTTC
j_gene: TRBJ2-2; v_gene: TRBV20-1; d_gene: NA; abundance: NA; CDR3aa: CSARDRKGSTGELFF; CDR3nt: TGCAGTGCTAGAGATCGAAAGGGAAGCACCGGGGAGCTGTTTTTT
j_gene: TRBJ2-5; v_gene: TRBV7-2; d_gene: TRBD2; abundance: NA; CDR3aa: CASSPPGAGGGETQYF; CDR3nt: TGTGCCAGCAGCCCCCCCGGAGCGGGGGGAGGGGAGACCCAGTACTTC
j_gene: TRBJ2-1; v_gene: TRBV2; d_gene: NA; abundance: NA; CDR3aa: CASSSAPGNEQFF; CDR3nt: TGTGCCAGCAGTTCGGCCCCGGGCAATGAGCAGTTCTTC
j_gene: TRBJ1-6; v_gene: TRBV6-5; d_gene: TRBD1; abundance: NA; CDR3aa: CASSYPGQGFPLHF; CDR3nt: TGTGCCAGCAGTTACCCGGGACAGGGCTTCCCCCTCCACTTT
j_gene: TRBJ2-1; v_gene: TRBV28; d_gene: NA; abundance: few; CDR3aa: CASSLSWNEQFF; CDR3nt: TGTGCCAGCAGTCTGTCGTGGAATGAGCAGTTCTTC
j_gene: TRBJ1-1; v_gene: TRBV18; d_gene: NA; abundance: few; CDR3aa: CASSPTQVGNTEAFF; CDR3nt: TGTGCCAGCTCACCTACACAGGTGGGGAACACTGAAGCTTTCTTT
j_gene: TRBJ2-1; v_gene: TRBV12-3/TRBV12-4; d_gene: TRBD1; abundance: few; CDR3aa: CASSRQGWSGGRFINEQFF; CDR3nt: TGTGCCAGCAGTCGACAGGGTTGGAGCGGCGGACGTTTTATCAATGAGCAGTTCTTC
j_gene: TRBJ1-5; v_gene: TRBV4-1; d_gene: NA; abundance: many; CDR3aa: CASSRDHNQPQHF; CDR3nt: TGCGCCAGCAGCCGCGACCACAATCAGCCCCAGCATTTT
j_gene: TRBJ2-3; v_gene: TRBV9; d_gene: NA; abundance: few; CDR3aa: CASSDKQGTARDTQYF; CDR3nt: TGTGCCAGCAGCGACAAACAAGGGACTGCACGAGATACGCAGTATTTT
j_gene: TRBJ2-4; v_gene: TRBV6-5; d_gene: TRBD1; abundance: many; CDR3aa: CASRDRAKNIQYF; CDR3nt: TGTGCCAGCAGGGACAGGGCCAAAAACATTCAGTACTTC
j_gene: TRBJ2-3; v_gene: TRBV7-6; d_gene: NA; abundance: NA; CDR3aa: CASSLALKGPRDTQYF; CDR3nt: TGTGCCAGCAGCTTAGCCCTCAAGGGACCGCGAGATACGCAGTATTTT
j_gene: TRBJ1-1; v_gene: TRBV6-5; d_gene: NA; abundance: few; CDR3aa: CASSYRGVNTEAFF; CDR3nt: TGTGCCAGCAGTTACAGGGGGGTGAACACTGAAGCTTTCTTT
j_gene: TRBJ2-3; v_gene: TRBV6-5; d_gene: NA; abundance: few; CDR3aa: CASSYSPEVGAESTDTQYF; CDR3nt: TGTGCCAGCAGTTACTCCCCCGAAGTAGGGGCAGAAAGCACAGATACGCAGTATTTT
j_gene: TRBJ2-7; v_gene: TRBV12-3/TRBV12-4; d_gene: NA; abundance: NA; CDR3aa: CASSIWASQTYEQYF; CDR3nt: TGTGCCAGCAGCATTTGGGCTAGCCAAACCTACGAGCAGTACTTC
j_gene: TRBJ1-5; v_gene: TRBV20-1; d_gene: NA; abundance: NA; CDR3aa: CSTSLRGDQPQHF; CDR3nt: TGCAGCACGAGTTTGCGGGGTGATCAGCCCCAGCATTTT
j_gene: TRBJ2-5; v_gene: TRBV6-6; d_gene: TRBD1; abundance: few; CDR3aa: CASSYPDRWEETQYF; CDR3nt: TGTGCCAGCAGTTACCCGGACAGGTGGGAAGAGACCCAGTACTTC
j_gene: TRBJ2-1; v_gene: TRBV12-3/TRBV12-4; d_gene: NA; abundance: NA; CDR3aa: CASSFRRDNEQFF; CDR3nt: TGTGCCAGCAGTTTCCGAAGGGACAATGAGCAGTTCTTC
j_gene: TRBJ1-4; v_gene: TRBV2; d_gene: NA; abundance: NA; CDR3aa: CAGTPARYEKLFF; CDR3nt: TGTGCCGGAACCCCCGCTCGATATGAAAAACTGTTTTTT
j_gene: TRBJ2-5; v_gene: TRBV12-3/TRBV12-4; d_gene: NA; abundance: NA; CDR3aa: CASSLGGGPETQYF; CDR3nt: TGTGCCAGCAGTTTAGGTGGGGGACCAGAGACCCAGTACTTC
j_gene: TRBJ1-3; v_gene: TRBV6-5; d_gene: TRBD1; abundance: NA; CDR3aa: CASSLTGGSSGNTIYF; CDR3nt: TGTGCCAGCAGTCTGACAGGGGGCAGCTCTGGAAACACCATATATTTT
j_gene: TRBJ1-1; v_gene: TRBV5-1; d_gene: NA; abundance: NA; CDR3aa: CASSLVQMNTEAFF; CDR3nt: TGCGCCAGCAGCTTGGTACAGATGAACACTGAAGCTTTCTTT
j_gene: TRBJ1-1; v_gene: TRBV5-1; d_gene: NA; abundance: NA; CDR3aa: CASSWSGGQTEAFF; CDR3nt: TGCGCCAGCAGTTGGTCCGGGGGGCAAACTGAAGCTTTCTTT
j_gene: TRBJ2-1; v_gene: TRBV4-2; d_gene: NA; abundance: few; CDR3aa: CASSQDPAVYNEQFF; CDR3nt: TGTGCCAGCAGCCAAGATCCGGCAGTCTACAATGAGCAGTTCTTC
j_gene: TRBJ1-6; v_gene: TRBV5-1; d_gene: TRBD1; abundance: NA; CDR3aa: CASTTGLLSPLHF; CDR3nt: TGCGCCAGCACGACAGGGCTGCTTTCACCCCTCCACTTT
j_gene: TRBJ2-4; v_gene: TRBV2; d_gene: NA; abundance: many; CDR3aa: CASSDGLAKNIQYF; CDR3nt: TGTGCCAGCAGTGACGGACTAGCCAAAAACATTCAGTACTTC
j_gene: TRBJ1-1; v_gene: TRBV5-1; d_gene: NA; abundance: many; CDR3aa: CASSSPTGTEAFF; CDR3nt: TGCGCCAGCAGCTCTCCGACCGGTACTGAAGCTTTCTTT
j_gene: TRBJ2-5; v_gene: TRBV4-1; d_gene: TRBD2; abundance: few; CDR3aa: CASSPLAGRPEETQYF; CDR3nt: TGCGCCAGCAGCCCCTTAGCGGGGCGACCGGAAGAGACCCAGTACTTC
j_gene: TRBJ1-1; v_gene: TRBV12-3/TRBV12-4; d_gene: TRBD1; abundance: few; CDR3aa: CASSFGDRADEAFF; CDR3nt: TGTGCCAGCAGTTTCGGGGACAGGGCTGATGAAGCTTTCTTT
j_gene: TRBJ2-5; v_gene: TRBV18; d_gene: NA; abundance: few; CDR3aa: CASSRSDPNLGTQYF; CDR3nt: TGTGCCAGCTCAAGGTCGGACCCTAACTTAGGGACCCAGTACTTC